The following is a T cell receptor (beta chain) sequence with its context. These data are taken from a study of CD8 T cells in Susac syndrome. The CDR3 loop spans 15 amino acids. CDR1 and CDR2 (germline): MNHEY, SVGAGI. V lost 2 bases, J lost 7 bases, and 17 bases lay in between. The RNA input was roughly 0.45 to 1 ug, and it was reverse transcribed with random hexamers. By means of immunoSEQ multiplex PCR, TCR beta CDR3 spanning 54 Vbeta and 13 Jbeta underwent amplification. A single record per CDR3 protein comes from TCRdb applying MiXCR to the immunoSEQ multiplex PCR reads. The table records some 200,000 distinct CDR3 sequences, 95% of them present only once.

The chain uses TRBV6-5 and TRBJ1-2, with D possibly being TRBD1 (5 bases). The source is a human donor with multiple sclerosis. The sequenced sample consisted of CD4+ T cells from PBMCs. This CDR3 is CASSYDGGVGGGYTF. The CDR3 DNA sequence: TGTGCCAGCAGTTACGATGGGGGGGTTGGAGGTGGCTACACCTTC.